This T cell receptor (beta chain) was sequenced during a study of HIV-infected patients and healthy controls (dated by TCRdb to 2014 to 2015). From the cysteine through the phenylalanine, the CDR3 covers 14 amino acids. Just CDR3 DNA is preserved here, 42 bases in frame from base 1. The germline V gene sets CDR1 to SGHRS and CDR2 to YFSETQ. V lost 3 bases and J lost 1 base; the stretch between them is 9 bases long. Libraries came from 5' RACE. Sequencer: Illumina MiSeq. Using fastp at Q25 and MiXCR, TCRdb reprocessed the public reads and kept productive beta chains. Every CDR3 protein is listed once, alongside the most common genes and DNA of its rows. Counted in this sample were 60,000 to 70,000 distinct CDR3 sequences; roughly 19% of them appeared once. The top ten clonotypes cover 1.4% of the sample. A few counts support this clonotype. It has no known antigen specificity. There are no base qualities to consult, and no much larger clone falls within one base.

Sequenced input: CD4+ T cells from blood. This TCR derives from a human donor in good health. Rearrangement joined TRBV5-1 to TRBJ2-3; the D gene lacks a confident call. The DNA reads TGCGCCAGCAGCTCACAAGTCGGCACAGATACGCAGTATTTT. This is translated as CASSSQVGTDTQYF.